This T cell receptor beta chain was obtained from a study of lymphopenia after photon versus proton radiotherapy. Note on this clone: Its antigen is unknown.

Generated by immunoSEQ multiplex PCR, the TCRdb table keeps only in-frame clones and is missing some. The table shows 35,000 to 45,000 clones, with over 75% occurring only once. V lost 4 bases, J lost 0 bases, and 9 bases lay in between. The CDR3 has 13 amino acids. The germline gives CDR1 SQVTM, CDR2 ANQGSEA. Regarding the study as a whole: Photon-treated patients lost naive T cells and TCR diversity; proton-treated stayed stable. Oligoclonal CD8+ Temra expansion after nadir drove photon patients' diversity drop.

This chain links TRBV29-1 with TRBJ1-1; maybe TRBD1 (5 bases). The material sequenced was peripheral blood, taken from a patient treated with proton-based radiotherapy. The receptor was isolated from a woman in her 70s with pancreatic cancer. The CDR3 region is CSVVGGMNTEAFF. DNA of the CDR3: TGCAGCGTTGTTGGGGGAATGAACACTGAAGCTTTCTTT. Based on the CDR3 plus reference TRBV29-1 and TRBJ1-1, the full variable domain is SAVISQKPSRDICQRGTSLTIQCQVDSQVTMMFWYRQQPGQSLTLIATANQGSEATYESGFVIDKFPISRPNLTFSTLTVSNMSPEDSSIYLCSVVGGMNTEAFFGQGTRLTVV.